This passage covers 27 T cell receptor beta chains from one sample sequenced in a study of read filtering for tumor transcriptome and immune sequencing. Molecular barcoded adaptors covering alpha/delta and beta/gamma chains were used on around 370 ng RNA. TCRdb called the reads again in MiXCR, with one record for every CDR3 protein. This sample has 130,000 or so distinct CDR3 sequences, with about 13% found just once. Sequencing used a population of CD138-negative cells sorted from bone marrow. The origin of the receptors is a donor at least 40 years old with multiple myeloma.

This clonotype has just a few counts. The chain is built from TRBV7-9 and TRBJ2-2, with D perhaps matching TRBD1 or TRBD2 (5 bases each). CDR3 size: 15 residues. The germline V gene has CDR1 SEHNR and CDR2 FQNEAQ (reference sequence). Deletions cut 1 base from V and 4 bases from J, with 10 bases between. The DNA for the CDR3 is TGTGCCAGCAGCTTAGGAGGGGTCGGCACCGGGGAGCTGTTTTTT. Amino acid sequence: CASSLGGVGTGELFF.

Comments on this clonotype: A much larger clone differs by one base, so this may be a read error. This rearrangement joins TRBV19 to TRBJ1-5; 7 positions agree with TRBD1. This CDR3 is built from 15 residues. The V gene end was trimmed by 7 bases and the J gene end by 7 bases; junction bases not matched to a gene: 13. The germline V gene encodes CDR1 LNHDA and CDR2 SQIVND (reference sequence). The CDR3 DNA reads TGTGCCAGTACCCAACAGGGGTCGGCGGGGCAGCCCCAGCATTTT. Protein product: CASTQQGSAGQPQHF.

This clonotype was seen ten or more times. The gene calls are TRBV7-3 and TRBJ2-1, with D hard to call. Trimming stripped 2 bases from V and 4 bases from J, with 6 bases between. The CDR3 loop spans 13 amino acids. The germline gives CDR1 SGHTA, CDR2 FQGTGA. The CDR3 nucleotides are TGTGCCAGCAGCTTAGGATCTTACAATGAGCAGTTCTTC. It encodes CASSLGSYNEQFF.

This clonotype has at least ten counts. The chain combines TRBV5-1 with TRBJ2-5; 7 bases agree with TRBD1. Germline trimming cut 0 bases from V and 4 bases from J; bases unmatched to any gene: 6. The CDR3 totals 15 residues. Germline V CDR1 and CDR2: SGHRS, YFSETQ. This CDR3 is CASSLAGYRGETQYF. The CDR3 nucleotides are TGCGCCAGCAGCTTGGCCGGGTACAGGGGAGAGACCCAGTACTTC. The full variable domain, rest sourced from reference TRBV5-1 and TRBJ2-5, is KAGVTQTPRYLIKTRGQQVTLSCSPISGHRSVSWYQQTPGQGLQFLFEYFSETQRNKGNFPGRFSGRQFSNSRSEMNVSTLELGDSALYLCASSLAGYRGETQYFGPGTRLLVL.

Many counts were recorded for this clonotype. The DNA for the CDR3 is TGTGCCAGCAGCCGATGGCTAGCGGGAGCGAATGAGCAGTTCTTC. Its protein product is CASSRWLAGANEQFF. The chain carries TRBV6-1 and TRBJ2-1; 10 bases agree with TRBD2. This CDR3 comprises 15 residues. Germline-derived CDR1 and CDR2 are MNHNS and SASEGT. Trimming removed 6 bases from V and 7 bases from J; junction bases left unmatched: 9.

In its sample, this clonotype was seen many times. J is TRBJ1-5 and V is TRBV29-1; D perhaps matches TRBD1 (6 bases). Trimming removed 4 bases from V and 4 bases from J, with 11 bases in between. The CDR3 totals 13 residues. Germline lookup yields CDR1 SQVTM and CDR2 ANQGSEA. CDR3 nucleotides: TGCAGCGTTGCCGGGACACAGAATCAGCCCCAGCATTTT. This translates into CSVAGTQNQPQHF.

V usage is TRBV5-1 and J usage is TRBJ1-2; D ambiguous. Germline CDR1 and CDR2: SGHRS and YFSETQ. V lost 1 base, J lost 5 bases, and 12 bases lay in between. The CDR3 extends over 14 amino acids. The CDR3, as DNA: TGCGCCAGCAGCTTGTCATCCGGATGGTATGGCTACACCTTC. Residues: CASSLSSGWYGYTF.

This clonotype showed up many times. This rearrangement joins TRBV7-7 to TRBJ1-1; tentatively, D is TRBD1 (5 bases). The CDR3 totals 12 residues. Germline loops: CDR1 SSHAT, CDR2 FNYEAQ (reference sequence). Trimming pared 5 bases from V and 1 base from J, leaving 5 bases between. CDR3 coding DNA: TGTGCCAGCAGCACAGGGAACACTGAAGCTTTCTTT. Residues: CASSTGNTEAFF.

The table lists this clonotype with a few counts. CDR3: CASGPGFWEQFF. Written as DNA, the CDR3 is TGTGCTAGTGGTCCGGGATTTTGGGAGCAGTTCTTC. The rearrangement uses TRBV12-5 and TRBJ2-1; TRBD2 might be the D (5 bases). The CDR3 is 12 residues long. CDR1 and CDR2 from the germline V gene are LGHNT and FRNRAP. The ends were cut back, 5 bases at V and 10 bases at J, with 12 bases in the middle. The entire variable domain, with the rest obtained from reference TRBV12-5 and TRBJ2-1, is as follows: DARVTQTPRHKVTEMGQEVTMRCQPILGHNTVFWYRQTMMQGLELLAYFRNRAPLDDSGMPKDRFSAEMPDATLATLKIQPSEPRDSAVYFCASGPGFWEQFFGPGTRLTVL.

This clonotype was seen ten or more times. This chain links TRBV29-1 with TRBJ2-2; D is unclear. This CDR3 is 14 amino acids long. The germline V and J ends were trimmed by 2 bases and 0 bases, with 7 bases remaining between them. Per the germline V gene, CDR1 is SQVTM and CDR2 is ANQGSEA. In DNA, the CDR3 is TGCAGCGTTGAACTAACGGCGAACACCGGGGAGCTGTTTTTT. It specifies CSVELTANTGELFF.

Regarding this clonotype: One junction end disagrees with the germline gene, perhaps due to a read error. The chain carries TRBV10-2 and TRBJ1-1, with 7 bases matching TRBD1. Germline CDR1 and CDR2: WSHSY and SAAADI. This CDR3 is built from 13 residues. CDR3 amino acids: CASNRGENTEASF. CDR3 nucleotide sequence: TGCGCCAGCAACAGGGGCGAGAACACTGAAGCTTCCTTT.

This clonotype occurred a few times. The chain carries TRBV12-3 or TRBV12-4 and TRBJ2-7; 10 bases align to TRBD1. This CDR3 is built from 20 residues. V gave up 0 bases and J gave up 9 bases; unmatched junction bases: 23. CDR3 sequence: CASSLANFRSGTGDQKPQYF. In DNA, the CDR3 is TGTGCCAGCAGTTTAGCCAACTTCCGTTCCGGGACAGGGGACCAGAAGCCGCAGTACTTC.

This clonotype showed up many times. V and J are TRBV4-1 and TRBJ2-1, with D tentatively TRBD2 (6 bases). Per the germline V gene, CDR1 is MGHRA and CDR2 is YSYEKL. Trimming shortened V by 4 bases and J by 3 bases, and 16 bases separated the two germline ends. The CDR3 runs 16 residues. CDR3 residues: CASSLLPGVIYNEQFF. The CDR3 DNA sequence: TGCGCCAGCAGCCTCCTCCCGGGAGTAATCTACAATGAGCAGTTCTTC.

This clonotype was seen more than once but under ten times. Being one base from a much bigger clone, this may be a read error. This rearrangement joins TRBV6-2 or TRBV6-3 to TRBJ2-1; D might be TRBD2 (6 bases). Germline V gene sequence: CDR1 MNHEY, CDR2 SVGEGT. CDR3 length equals 15 residues. CDR3 sequence (DNA): TGTGCCAGCTGTTACTCGAGGGACTGGTTAAATGAGCAGTTCTTC. Protein product: CASCYSRDWLNEQFF.

The sample holds many counts of this clonotype. The chain joins TRBV7-9 to TRBJ2-1; 11 nucleotides align to TRBD2. This CDR3 contains 15 residues. After removal of 5 bases from V and 4 bases from J, the junction contained 4 bases not matched to a gene. Germline V gene lookup returns CDR1 SEHNR and CDR2 FQNEAQ (reference sequence). The CDR3 sequence is CASSIGTSGYNEQFF. As DNA, the CDR3 is TGTGCCAGCAGCATCGGGACTAGCGGATACAATGAGCAGTTCTTC.

The chain joins TRBV18 to TRBJ2-1; D is undetermined. Germline CDR1 KGHSH, CDR2 LQKENI. Trimming stripped 2 bases from V and 3 bases from J, with 5 bases between. This CDR3 contains 13 residues. The CDR3 loop is CASSPDIYNEQFF. The CDR3, as DNA: TGTGCCAGCTCACCAGACATCTACAATGAGCAGTTCTTC.

The chain has TRBV11-2 and TRBJ2-3, with unresolved D. Germline CDR1 reads SGHAT; CDR2 reads FQNNGV. The length of the CDR3 is 12 residues. Between the trimmed V and J ends, which lost 6 bases and 7 bases, there was a span of 11 bases. CDR3 sequence reads: CASSSDDYTQYF. The DNA of the CDR3 is TGTGCCAGCAGTTCGGACGATTATACGCAGTATTTT.

This clonotype was recorded at least ten times. CDR3: CSARDLALAGYNEQFF. The CDR3 coding sequence is TGCAGTGCTAGAGATCTTGCGCTAGCGGGGTACAATGAGCAGTTCTTC. The V call is TRBV20-1, the J call TRBJ2-1, with TRBD2 matching 9 bases. With 0 bases clipped from V and 4 bases from J, the junction kept 7 bases outside the gene matches. CDR1 and CDR2 (germline): DFQATT, SNEGSKA (reference sequence). CDR3 size: 16 residues.

There are many counts of this clonotype. The chain employs TRBV12-2 and TRBJ1-5; the D call TRBD1 from the table was never checked on the DNA. TRBV12-2 represents a pseudogene. This CDR3 has 15 residues. CDR3 loop: CASRSGTGCNQPQHF. DNA of the CDR3: TGTGCAAGTCGTTCCGGGACAGGGTGCAATCAGCCCCAGCATTTT.

This clonotype was found a few times. Compared with germline, one end of the junction differs, possibly owing to a read error. The V gene is TRBV29-1, the J gene TRBJ2-2; TRBD2 might be the D (5 bases). The germline CDR1 and CDR2 sequences are SQVTM and ANQGSEA. The CDR3 extends over 12 amino acids. The CDR3 nucleotides read TGCAGCGTTGAAGTTTATACCGGGGAGCTGTCTTTT. Protein sequence: CSVEVYTGELSF.

In this sample, this clonotype turned up many times. This chain uses TRBV5-1 with TRBJ2-7, with 9 bases matching TRBD1. Germline loops: CDR1 SGHRS, CDR2 YFSETQ. The CDR3 sequence is 14 residues long. Trimming removed 4 bases from V and 6 bases from J; junction bases left unmatched: 8. CDR3 nucleotides: TGCGCCAGCAGCCCGAGAACAGGGGGCGTCGAGCAGTACTTC. Translated: CASSPRTGGVEQYF.

This clonotype was observed many times. The V gene is TRBV29-1, the J gene TRBJ1-3; D uncertain. Trimming took 2 bases from V and 1 from J, leaving 9 bases between them. This CDR3 contains 14 residues. Germline-derived CDR1 and CDR2 are SQVTM and ANQGSEA. The CDR3 DNA follows: TGCAGCGTTGAACGTGAGGATTCTGGAAACACCATATATTTT. Translated, it gives CSVEREDSGNTIYF.

V and J are TRBV7-9 and TRBJ2-5; 7 positions match TRBD2. This CDR3 has 15 residues. Losses at the gene ends were 0 bases for V and 5 bases for J; bases not matched to a gene: 6. CDR1 is SEHNR, CDR2 FQNEAQ, per germline (reference sequence). CDR3 protein: CASSLASSGKETQYF. The CDR3 DNA reads as TGTGCCAGCAGCTTAGCTAGCAGCGGGAAGGAGACCCAGTACTTC.

This clonotype was counted many times. J is TRBJ1-5 and V is TRBV7-3, with D unclear. The ends were cut back, 5 bases at V and 0 bases at J, with 14 bases in the middle. The CDR3 totals 16 residues. CDR1 is SGHTA and CDR2 is FQGTGA in the germline V gene. CDR3 in DNA: TGTGCCAGCAGCCCAGATAAGGCGAATAGCAATCAGCCCCAGCATTTT. This gives the protein CASSPDKANSNQPQHF.

This clonotype showed up many times. The chain has TRBV7-9 and TRBJ2-7; 8 nucleotides align to TRBD2. Per the germline V gene, CDR1 is SEHNR and CDR2 is FQNEAQ (reference sequence). Trimming at V came to 4 bases and at J to 3 bases, leaving 8 bases not matched to a gene. The CDR3 loop spans 15 amino acids. The DNA for the CDR3 is TGTGCCAGCAGCTCTCTTAGCGGGGAGAGCTACGAGCAGTACTTC. It translates to CASSSLSGESYEQYF.

This clonotype was seen many times. The chain combines TRBV29-1 with TRBJ1-4; 11 bases are a match to TRBD1. The length of the CDR3 is 13 residues. The trim removed 6 bases at V and 7 bases at J, leaving 4 bases unmatched. Germline V gene data show CDR1 as SQVTM and CDR2 as ANQGSEA. Here the CDR3 DNA reads TGCAGCGTACTGGGACAGGGGGTTGAAAAACTGTTTTTT. It encodes CSVLGQGVEKLFF.

The chain uses TRBV20-1 and TRBJ2-7; TRBD2 agrees at 7 bases. The CDR3 consists of 13 residues. Germline V gene lookup returns CDR1 DFQATT and CDR2 SNEGSKA (reference sequence). After removal of 4 bases from V and 0 bases from J, the junction contained 3 bases not matched to a gene. DNA of the CDR3: TGCAGTGCTAACATAGCGGGCTCCTACGAGCAGTACTTC. Translation gives CSANIAGSYEQYF.